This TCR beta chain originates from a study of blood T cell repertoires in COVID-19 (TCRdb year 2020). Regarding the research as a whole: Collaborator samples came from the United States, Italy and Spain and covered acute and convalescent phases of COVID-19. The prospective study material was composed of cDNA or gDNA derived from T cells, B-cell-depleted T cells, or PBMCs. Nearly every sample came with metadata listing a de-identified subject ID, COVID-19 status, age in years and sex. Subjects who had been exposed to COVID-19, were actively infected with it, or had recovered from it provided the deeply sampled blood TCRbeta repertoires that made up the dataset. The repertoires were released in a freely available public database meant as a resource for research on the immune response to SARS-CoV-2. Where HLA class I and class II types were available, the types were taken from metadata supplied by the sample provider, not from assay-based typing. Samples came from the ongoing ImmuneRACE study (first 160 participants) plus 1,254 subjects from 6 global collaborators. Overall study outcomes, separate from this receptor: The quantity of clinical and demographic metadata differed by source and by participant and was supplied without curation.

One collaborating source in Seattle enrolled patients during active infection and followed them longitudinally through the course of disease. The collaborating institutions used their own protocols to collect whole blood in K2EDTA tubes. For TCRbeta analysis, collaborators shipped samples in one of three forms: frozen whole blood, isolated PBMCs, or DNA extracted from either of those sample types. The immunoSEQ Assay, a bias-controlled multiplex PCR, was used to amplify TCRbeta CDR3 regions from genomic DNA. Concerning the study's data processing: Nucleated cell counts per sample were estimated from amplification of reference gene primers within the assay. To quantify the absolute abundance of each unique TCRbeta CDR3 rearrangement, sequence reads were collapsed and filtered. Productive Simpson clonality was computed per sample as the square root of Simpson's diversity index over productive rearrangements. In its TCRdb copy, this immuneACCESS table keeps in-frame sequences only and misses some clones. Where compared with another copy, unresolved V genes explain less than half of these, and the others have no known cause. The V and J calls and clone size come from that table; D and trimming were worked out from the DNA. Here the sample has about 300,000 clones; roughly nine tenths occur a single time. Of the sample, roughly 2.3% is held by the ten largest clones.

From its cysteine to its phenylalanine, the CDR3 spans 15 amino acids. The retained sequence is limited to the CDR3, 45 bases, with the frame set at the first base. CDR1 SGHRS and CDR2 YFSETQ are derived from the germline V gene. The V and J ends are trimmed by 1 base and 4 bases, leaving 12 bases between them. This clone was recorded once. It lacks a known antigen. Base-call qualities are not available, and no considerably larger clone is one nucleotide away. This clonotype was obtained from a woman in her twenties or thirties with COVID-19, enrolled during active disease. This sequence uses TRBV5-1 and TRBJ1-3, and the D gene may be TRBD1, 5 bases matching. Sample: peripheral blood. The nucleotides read TGCGCCAGCAGCTTGCGGGCAGGGTCGGGAAACACCATATATTTT. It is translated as CASSLRAGSGNTIYF.